The 27 T cell receptor beta chains below were found in one sample sequenced in a study of shared clonotypes between healthy human individuals. Using immunoSEQ multiplex PCR, the repertoire was profiled, and TCRdb retains in-frame clones only, with some absent. The sample consists of 2,500,000 or so clones, roughly 93% of them appearing once. Sequencing was carried out using naive CD4+ T cells from PBMCs. Sample subset: CD45RA+ positively selected. Receptors were obtained from a man aged 18 to 30 in good health. Some clones in this sample may be carry-over from other donors' samples.

The J gene is TRBJ2-1, the V gene TRBV7-2; 10 bases align to TRBD2. Germline loops: CDR1 SGHTA, CDR2 FQGNSA. The V and J ends lost 2 bases and 3 bases, in that order; junction bases with no gene match: 7. The CDR3 contains 17 residues. In DNA, the CDR3 is TGTGCCAGCAGCTTACCAAAAGGACTAGCGGACTACAATGAGCAGTTCTTC. It specifies CASSLPKGLADYNEQFF.

The chain carries TRBV28 and TRBJ2-7; TRBD1 agrees at 7 bases. The germline V gene encodes CDR1 MDHEN and CDR2 SYDVKM. Germline trimming cut 7 bases from V and 5 bases from J; bases unmatched to any gene: 14. This CDR3 has 15 amino acids. CDR3 coding DNA: TGTGCCAGCATGCCCGTCCGACAGGGTTGGGACGAGCAGTACTTC. It specifies CASMPVRQGWDEQYF.

This clone was seen a handful of times. This sequence joins TRBV7-9 and TRBJ1-2; perhaps TRBD1 as D (5 bases). CDR1 SEHNR and CDR2 FQNEAQ come from the germline V gene (reference sequence). V shed 1 base and J shed 8 bases, with 11 bases lying between them. The length of the CDR3 is 13 residues. Here the CDR3 reads CASSLGGAQGYTF. The CDR3 region has the DNA TGTGCCAGCAGCTTAGGCGGGGCGCAGGGCTACACCTTC.

As for this clone: The same CDR3 also results from other DNA sequences found in this sample. The V call is TRBV18, the J call TRBJ1-5, with D possibly matching TRBD1 (6 bases). Trimming pared 6 bases from V and 5 bases from J, leaving 14 bases between. Germline V gene lookup returns CDR1 KGHSH and CDR2 LQKENI. The CDR3 runs to 14 residues. The CDR3 here is CASSPQGLHQPQHF. The CDR3 nucleotides read TGTGCCAGCTCTCCCCAGGGGCTCCATCAGCCCCAGCATTTT.

On this clone itself: At one boundary the junction diverges from the germline segment, which might be a read error. The gene calls are TRBV20-1 and TRBJ1-2; no clear D. The length of the CDR3 is 11 residues. Per germline, CDR1 DFQATT and CDR2 SNEGSKA (reference sequence). The CDR3, as DNA: TGCAGTGCTAGAGATCGATCGGCCGGGATCTTC. It is translated as CSARDRSAGIF.

This clone came up once. Other DNA sequences in this specimen translate into the identical CDR3. The chain has TRBV5-1 and TRBJ2-1; D perhaps matches TRBD2 (6 bases). Germline lookup yields CDR1 SGHRS and CDR2 YFSETQ. Deletions cut 1 base from V and 1 base from J, with 9 bases between. This CDR3 is 15 amino acids long. The CDR3 DNA reads as TGCGCCAGCAGCTTGAGCCTAGCGTCCTACAATGAGCAGTTCTTC. Its translation: CASSLSLASYNEQFF.

The CDR3 bases are TGTGCCAGCAGTGAAGCCCACAGGGTCGGGGAGCAGTACTTC. It encodes CASSEAHRVGEQYF. The rearrangement uses TRBV2 and TRBJ2-7; tentative D call: TRBD1 (6 bases). Trimming left V 0 bases short and J 7 bases short, with 13 bases between. This CDR3 region has 14 residues. Per the germline V gene, CDR1 is SNHLY and CDR2 is FYNNEI.

The chain recombines TRBV19 with TRBJ2-7; D unclear. The V gene's germline CDR1 is LNHDA and CDR2 SQIVND (reference sequence). The CDR3 contains 12 residues. The V and J ends lost 4 bases and 0 bases respectively, with 4 bases between them. CDR3 nucleotides: TGTGCCAGTAGTAAAGCCTCCTACGAGCAGTACTTC. Translated, it gives CASSKASYEQYF.

The V call is TRBV28, the J call TRBJ2-1, with TRBD2 matching 15 bases. In germline, CDR1 is MDHEN, CDR2 SYDVKM. J gave up 9 bases and V 10 bases, and 13 bases lay outside the gene matches. This CDR3 contains 16 residues. CDR3 region: CATHGGLAGGGAEQFF. CDR3 bases: TGTGCCACCCACGGGGGACTAGCGGGAGGAGGGGCTGAGCAGTTCTTC.

The chain links TRBV5-1 to TRBJ2-5; the match to TRBD2 covers 11 bases. This CDR3 has 15 residues. CDR1 is SGHRS, CDR2 YFSETQ, per germline. The junction had 7 bases not matched to a gene; V was cut back by 4 bases and J by 5 bases. The CDR3 bases are TGCGCCAGCAGCGGGACCGGGACTAGCGGTGAGACCCAGTACTTC. Amino acid sequence: CASSGTGTSGETQYF.

V and J are TRBV28 and TRBJ2-2; 12 nucleotides line up with TRBD1. CDR1 MDHEN and CDR2 SYDVKM come from the germline V gene. With 5 bases clipped from V and 7 bases from J, the junction kept 8 bases outside the gene matches. The CDR3 consists of 16 residues. This CDR3 is CASSPGTGGKVGELFF. The CDR3 DNA sequence: TGTGCCAGCAGTCCTGGGACAGGGGGCAAGGTCGGGGAGCTGTTTTTT. Full variable domain (outside the CDR3, taken from reference TRBV28 and TRBJ2-2): DVKVTQSSRYLVKRTGEKVFLECVQDMDHENMFWYRQDPGLGLRLIYFSYDVKMKEKGDIPEGYSVSREKKERFSLILESASTNQTSMYLCASSPGTGGKVGELFFGEGSRLTVL.

This chain links TRBV5-1 with TRBJ1-5, with a possible D match to TRBD1 (5 bases). The germline CDR1 and CDR2 sequences are SGHRS and YFSETQ. CDR3 size: 15 residues. Deletions cut 0 bases from V and 5 bases from J, with 12 bases between. In nucleotides, the CDR3 is TGCGCCAGCAGCTTGGTAGGAGGGGTGGATCAGCCCCAGCATTTT. It yields the protein CASSLVGGVDQPQHF.

The chain has TRBV5-1 and TRBJ2-1; 7 bases line up with TRBD2. Losses at the gene ends were 0 bases for V and 12 bases for J; bases not matched to a gene: 15. The germline CDR1 and CDR2 sequences are SGHRS and YFSETQ. The CDR3 loop spans 16 amino acids. The DNA for the CDR3 is TGCGCCAGCAGCTTGGGCTTTGCGGGAGCAGCCGACGGGCAGTTCTTC. Translation gives CASSLGFAGAADGQFF.

The J gene is TRBJ2-7, the V gene TRBV5-1, with D perhaps TRBD2 (5 bases). Germline V gives CDR1 SGHRS, CDR2 YFSETQ. V was shortened by 4 bases and J by 0 bases, with 11 bases between the two germline ends. The length of the CDR3 is 14 residues. CDR3 in amino acids: CASSQRTDSYEQYF. The DNA of the CDR3 is TGCGCCAGCAGCCAACGGACTGACTCCTACGAGCAGTACTTC.

In this sample, this clone turned up once. The rearrangement joins TRBV6-5 to TRBJ1-1; D possibly corresponds to TRBD1 (6 bases). Looked up from germline, CDR1 is MNHEY and CDR2 is SVGAGI. V dropped 6 bases and J dropped 12 bases, with 17 bases sitting between them. The CDR3 has 12 amino acids. CDR3 protein: CASSERGDNPFF. For the CDR3, the DNA is TGTGCCAGCAGCGAGCGGGGGGACAACCCTTTCTTT.

The chain links TRBV7-3 to TRBJ2-6; 10 positions match TRBD1. This CDR3 is built from 21 residues. Per the germline V gene, CDR1 is SGHTA and CDR2 is FQGTGA. V was clipped by 2 bases and J by 0 bases; unmatched bases: 13. CDR3 loop: CASSLDPGTGDLSSGANVLTF. CDR3 nucleotides: TGTGCCAGCAGCTTAGACCCCGGGACAGGGGACTTATCCTCTGGGGCCAACGTCCTGACTTTC.

The chain links TRBV7-8 to TRBJ2-5, with unresolved D. The V gene's germline CDR1 is SGHVS and CDR2 FQNEAQ. The CDR3 is 14 amino acids. Trimming took off 2 bases at V and 5 bases at J, with 12 bases between the two ends. For the CDR3, the DNA is TGTGCCAGCAGCTTATTCTGGTATGGGGAGACCCAGTACTTC. Amino acids: CASSLFWYGETQYF.

This sequence joins TRBV19 and TRBJ1-5, with D perhaps matching TRBD1 (6 bases). The CDR3 covers 17 residues. Germline V CDR1 and CDR2: LNHDA, SQIVND (reference sequence). Trimming stripped 6 bases from V and 0 bases from J, with 18 bases between. CDR3 in amino acids: CASRDRNPLYSNQPQHF. CDR3 bases: TGTGCCAGTAGGGACAGAAACCCTCTCTATAGCAATCAGCCCCAGCATTTT.

This rearrangement joins TRBV2 to TRBJ2-6, with 8 bases matching TRBD1. The CDR3 contains 17 residues. Germline lookup yields CDR1 SNHLY and CDR2 FYNNEI. With V trimmed by 5 bases and J by 0 bases, 6 bases remained unmatched. The CDR3 spells CASSYGQGFSGANVLTF. The DNA of the CDR3 is TGTGCCAGCAGTTACGGACAGGGTTTCTCTGGGGCCAACGTCCTGACTTTC. Variable domain in full (rest from reference TRBV2 and TRBJ2-6): EPEVTQTPSHQVTQMGQEVILRCVPISNHLYFYWYRQILGQKVEFLVSFYNNEISEKSEIFDDQFSVERPDGSNFTLKIRSTKLEDSAMYFCASSYGQGFSGANVLTFGAGSRLTVL.

The chain links TRBV7-3 to TRBJ2-1; 11 bases fit TRBD2. The CDR3 spans 15 residues. Looked up from germline, CDR1 is SGHTA and CDR2 is FQGTGA. The V segment lost 5 bases and the J segment 7 bases; nucleotides outside the gene matches: 7. CDR3 amino acids: CASSPTSGSWNEQFF. In DNA form, the CDR3 reads TGTGCCAGCAGCCCTACTAGCGGGAGTTGGAATGAGCAGTTCTTC.

V is TRBV7-9 and J is TRBJ1-2; 7 bases are shared with TRBD1. Germline V gives CDR1 SEHNR, CDR2 FQNEAQ (reference sequence). V dropped 3 bases and J dropped 1; count of bases not matched to a gene: 5. CDR3 size: 15 residues. The CDR3 loop reads CASSFGTASNYGYTF. DNA for the CDR3: TGTGCCAGCAGCTTTGGGACAGCAAGTAACTATGGCTACACCTTC.

The V gene is TRBV11-2, the J gene TRBJ1-5, with TRBD1 identical over 10 bases. Germline trimming cut 5 bases from V and 3 bases from J; bases unmatched to any gene: 4. The CDR3 sequence is 15 residues long. Germline assignment: CDR1 SGHAT and CDR2 FQNNGV. Written as DNA, the CDR3 is TGTGCCAGCAGCCCCGGGACAGGGGACAATCAGCCCCAGCATTTT. It yields the protein CASSPGTGDNQPQHF.

V gene TRBV25-1 combines with J gene TRBJ1-1; 9 bases line up with TRBD1. This CDR3 comprises 17 residues. Unmatched junction bases numbered 14, after V lost 3 bases and J lost 6 bases. Germline V gene lookup returns CDR1 MGHDK and CDR2 SYGVNS. CDR3 sequence (DNA): TGTGCCAGCAGTGAGGGACAGGGTGTGGGGCCACTGGCTGAAGCTTTCTTT. Amino acid sequence: CASSEGQGVGPLAEAFF.

The chain combines TRBV19 with TRBJ1-2; no clear D. The germline V and J ends were trimmed by 3 bases and 7 bases, with 6 bases remaining between them. This CDR3 spans 11 amino acids. Germline assignment: CDR1 LNHDA and CDR2 SQIVND (reference sequence). This chain's CDR3 is CASSIRAGYTF. CDR3 nucleotides: TGTGCCAGTAGTATCCGGGCTGGCTACACCTTC.

The chain uses TRBV11-2 and TRBJ2-3, with 10 bases matching TRBD2. The CDR3 runs 15 residues. Trimming removed 8 bases from V and 0 bases from J; junction bases left unmatched: 5. Germline-derived CDR1 and CDR2 are SGHAT and FQNNGV. CDR3 nucleotide sequence: TGTGCCAGCGCCTCGACTAGCGGGAGCACAGATACGCAGTATTTT. Its protein product is CASASTSGSTDTQYF. The full variable domain, with the rest looked up from reference TRBV11-2 and TRBJ2-3, is EAGVAQSPRYKIIEKRQSVAFWCNPISGHATLYWYQQILGQGPKLLIQFQNNGVVDDSQLPKDRFSAERLKGVDSTLKIQPAKLEDSAVYLCASASTSGSTDTQYFGPGTRLTVL.

This chain joins TRBV7-2 and TRBJ2-5, with D maybe TRBD2 (6 bases). The germline CDR1 and CDR2 sequences are SGHTA and FQGNSA. V was trimmed by 3 bases and J by 4 bases, leaving 18 bases between them. The length of the CDR3 is 16 residues. This chain's CDR3 is CASSFYPRGIIETQYF. CDR3 sequence (DNA): TGTGCCAGCAGCTTTTATCCTCGCGGGATAATAGAGACCCAGTACTTC.

The chain uses TRBV10-3 and TRBJ1-5; D is possibly TRBD1 (6 bases). CDR3 length: 16 residues. V was trimmed by 0 bases and J by 3 bases, leaving 12 bases between them. Germline CDR1 ENHRY, CDR2 SYGVKD. The CDR3 spells CAISESGRGNNQPQHF. Written as DNA, the CDR3 is TGTGCCATCAGTGAGTCGGGTAGGGGGAACAATCAGCCCCAGCATTTT.